What follows describes a single T cell receptor (beta chain). This clonotype came up many times. The target of this receptor is not known. The input lacks base qualities; no much larger clone sits a single base away. This sample is drawn from a study of T-cell memory formation after mild COVID-19 (dated by TCRdb to the early 2020s). For the study in its entirety: Most TCR sequence clusters were specific to one of the two donors. In a couple of donors, T-cell clones that expanded and contracted after mild COVID-19 were followed by sequencing TCRalpha and TCRbeta repertoires longitudinally. Two young, previously healthy adult volunteers, one female and one male, were included in the cohort.

Sequencing relied on an Illumina NovaSeq 6000. TCRalpha and TCRbeta cDNA libraries were constructed by 5'RACE with constant-segment primers, with sample barcodes and unique molecular identifiers being introduced. RNA was extracted from every sample with Trizol reagent. Amplification of the libraries took two PCR steps, and the second step added a second sample barcode plus Illumina TruSeq adapters. Sequencing of libraries was performed on an Illumina NovaSeq with 2 x 150 bp paired-end reads. The authors' analysis ran thus. Reads were demultiplexed and collapsed into UMI-guided consensus sequences with migec v1.2.7. With mixcr v2.1.11, UMI consensuses were aligned to TRA and TRB V and J templates and assembled into clonotypes. A clonotype was counted as expanded or contracted only if both edgeR and NoisET called the change significant, with noise models trained on biological replicates. edgeR calls used a false discovery rate-adjusted p below 0.01 and a log2 fold-change threshold of 1. As an exploratory analysis of dynamics, max-normalized trajectories of the 1000 most abundant clonotypes were examined by PCA with hierarchical clustering. The CD4 or CD8 phenotype of responding clones was assigned using the separately sequenced CD4+ and CD8+ repertoires. In TCRdb, the public reads were trimmed at Q25 with fastp and aligned with MiXCR, with productive beta chains retained. Rows matching on CDR3 protein sequence are summarized as one entry with the most common DNA and genes. These V and J calls rely on TCRdb rather than the paper's analysis. Recorded for this sample are tens of thousands of distinct CDR3 sequences; about 16% of them occurred a single time. The ten largest account for roughly 1.5% of the sample.

Overall study results and their limits: SARS-CoV-2 specificity of the second-wave clones peaking on day 37 was not confirmed. The study covered only a couple of mild cases, and larger cohorts including severe cases with pre-infection samples were considered necessary. Some responding clones were detected in pre-infection memory, which suggested that pre-existing cross-reactive memory T cells had joined the SARS-CoV-2 response. Contracting CD4+ clones turned up mainly in the CM and EM memory subsets, whereas EMRA was where CD8+ clones were enriched. Clones contracting from day 15 to 85 had balanced CD4/CD8 phenotypes, while a second wave expanding from day 15 to 37 was biased towards CD4+.

Ficoll-Paque density gradient centrifugation was used to isolate PBMCs. This sequence was found in an adult who had mild COVID-19 (a few samples of this study predate the infection). The sample titles of this study are shuffled in the database, so cell type and time point are left out. Sequencing was done on a sample of PBMCs or a T cell subset sorted from them (not recorded which).

In nucleotides, the sequence is TGTGCCATCAGTGAGTCACCGCTCCAGACCCAGTACTTC. It codes for CAISESPLQTQYF. The chain couples TRBV10-3 to TRBJ2-5; the D gene lacks a confident call. From the germline V gene, CDR1 is ENHRY and CDR2 is SYGVKD. There are 13 amino acids in the CDR3, from cysteine to phenylalanine inclusive. The read is trimmed to its CDR3 DNA, 39 bases read in frame from base 1. V is cut by 0 bases and J by 6 bases, and the space between the germline ends is 8 bases.